This T cell receptor beta chain derives from a study of technical replicates of blood from a few donors. Some clones are missing from TCRdb's copy, which holds only in-frame ones; the method was immunoSEQ multiplex PCR. The data contain about 71,000 clones, around nine tenths of them singletons. As for this clone: This specimen includes other DNA sequences encoding the same CDR3.

The CDR3 runs 14 residues. From germline, CDR1 is KGHSH and CDR2 LQKENI. Trimming at V came to 6 bases and at J to 3 bases, leaving 5 bases not matched to a gene. The TCR originated in a human donor in good health. The sample was T cells isolated from PBMCs. The V and J genes are TRBV18 and TRBJ1-5; 7 bases map to TRBD1. The CDR3 nucleotides read TGTGCCAGCTCTCCGGACAGGAACAATCAGCCCCAGCATTTT. It translates to CASSPDRNNQPQHF.